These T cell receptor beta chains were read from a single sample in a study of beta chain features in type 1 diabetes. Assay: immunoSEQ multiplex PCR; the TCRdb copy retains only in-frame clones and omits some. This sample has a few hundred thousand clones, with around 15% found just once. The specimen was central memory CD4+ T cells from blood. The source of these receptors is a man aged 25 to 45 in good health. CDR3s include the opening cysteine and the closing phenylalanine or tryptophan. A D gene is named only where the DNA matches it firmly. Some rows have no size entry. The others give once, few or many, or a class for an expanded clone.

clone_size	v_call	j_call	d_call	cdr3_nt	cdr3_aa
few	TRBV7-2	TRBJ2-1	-	TGTGCCAGCAGCCACGGACTAAATGAGCAGTTCTTC	CASSHGLNEQFF
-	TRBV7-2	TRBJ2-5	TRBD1	TGTGCCAGCAGCCCACAAACAGGGGGATGGGAGACCCAGTACTTC	CASSPQTGGWETQYF
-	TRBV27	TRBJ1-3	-	TGTGCCAGCAGTTCAGGATTTTCGGGAAACACCATATATTTT	CASSSGFSGNTIYF
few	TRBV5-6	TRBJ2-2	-	TGTGCCAGCAGCTTGGGGTGGGCAGGCGTCGCGAACACCGGGGAGCTGTTTTTT	CASSLGWAGVANTGELFF
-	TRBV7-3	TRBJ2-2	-	TGTGCCAGCAGCTTAGATCCAGGGACGAACACCGGGGAGCTGTTTTTT	CASSLDPGTNTGELFF
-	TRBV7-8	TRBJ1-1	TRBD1	TGTGCCACCTCACCCGACAGGGATCTTGAAGCTTTCTTT	CATSPDRDLEAFF
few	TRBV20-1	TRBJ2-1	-	TGCAGTGCTCTAGAGCGGTATGAGCAGTTCTTC	CSALERYEQFF
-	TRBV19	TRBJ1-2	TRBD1	TGTGCCAGTAGTCTCGACAGGGGCATCTATGGCTACACCTTC	CASSLDRGIYGYTF
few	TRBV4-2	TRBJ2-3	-	TGTGCCAGCAGCCAAGGGGACGGGAATACAGATACGCAGTATTTT	CASSQGDGNTDTQYF
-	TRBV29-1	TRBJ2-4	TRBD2	TGCAGCGTTCAGAGGACTAGTTGGGAAAACATTCAGTACTTC	CSVQRTSWENIQYF
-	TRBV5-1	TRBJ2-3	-	TGCGCCAGCAGCACCGGACGGCTAAGCACAGATACGCAGTATTTT	CASSTGRLSTDTQYF
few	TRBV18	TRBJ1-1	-	TGTGCCAGCTCACCACCACGAGGGCAAAAGGGGATGAACACTGAAGCTTTCTTT	CASSPPRGQKGMNTEAFF
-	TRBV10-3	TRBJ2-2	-	TGTGCCAGCAGTCGTACCGGGGAGCTGTTTTTT	CASSRTGELFF
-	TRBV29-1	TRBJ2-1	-	TGCAGTGGATGTGGGAGTCAGGGCGGGGAGCAGTTCTTC	CSGCGSQGGEQFF
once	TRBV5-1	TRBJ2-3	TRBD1	TGCGCCAGCAGCCGAACAGGGGATGTGGCAGATACGCAGTATTTT	CASSRTGDVADTQYF
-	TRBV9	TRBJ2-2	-	TGTGCCAGCAGGGCTCAGGCGGGGAACACCGGGGAGCTGTTTTTT	CASRAQAGNTGELFF
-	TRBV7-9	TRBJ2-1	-	TGTGCCAGCAGCTTACAAGGGAGTCACAATGAGCAGTTCTTC	CASSLQGSHNEQFF
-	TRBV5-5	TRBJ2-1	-	TGTGCCAGCAGCTCGGAAGTCGGGAGAACCTACAATGAGCAGTTCTTC	CASSSEVGRTYNEQFF
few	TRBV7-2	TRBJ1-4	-	TGTGCCAGCAGCTTAGCGCAGGGAGGGGATGAAAAACTGTTTTTT	CASSLAQGGDEKLFF
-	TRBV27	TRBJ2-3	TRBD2	TGTGCCAGCAGTAAAAGACTAGCGGGGAGCACAGATACGCAGTATTTT	CASSKRLAGSTDTQYF
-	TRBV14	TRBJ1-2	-	TGTGCCAGCAGCCAAGAGGTGGGGGGCAACTATGGCTACACCTTC	CASSQEVGGNYGYTF
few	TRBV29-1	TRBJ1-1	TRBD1	TGCAGCGCCGAAAGGGGGCAGAACACTGAAGCTTTCTTT	CSAERGQNTEAFF
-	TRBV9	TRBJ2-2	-	TGTGCCAGCAGTTTCGGGATTCTCACCGGGGAGCTGTTTTTT	CASSFGILTGELFF
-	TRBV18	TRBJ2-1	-	TGTGCCAGCTCACCGGACAGACACAATGAGCAGTTCTTC	CASSPDRHNEQFF
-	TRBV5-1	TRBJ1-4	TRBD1	TGCGCCAGCAGCTGGACAGGGGAAAATGAAAAACTGTTTTTT	CASSWTGENEKLFF
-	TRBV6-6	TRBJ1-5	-	TGTGCCAGCAGGGCCAGTGCTGATAGCAATCAGCCCCAGCATTTT	CASRASADSNQPQHF
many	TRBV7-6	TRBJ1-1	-	TGTGCCAGCAGCTCCGATTCGAACACTGAAGCTTTCTTT	CASSSDSNTEAFF
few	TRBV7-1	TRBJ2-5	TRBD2	TGTGCCAGCAGCTTAGCAGGACTAGCGGGAGTGGAGACCCAGTACTTC	CASSLAGLAGVETQYF
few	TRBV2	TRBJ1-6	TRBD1	TGTGCCAGCAGTCCCAGGGGGAATTATTCACCCCTCCACTTT	CASSPRGNYSPLHF
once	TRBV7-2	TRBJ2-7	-	TGTGCCAGCAGCTTATTCGAAGCTAGAACCTACGAGCAGTACTTC	CASSLFEARTYEQYF
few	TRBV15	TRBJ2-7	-	TGTGCCACCAGCAGAGATCATGGGCCCTACGAGCAGTACTTC	CATSRDHGPYEQYF
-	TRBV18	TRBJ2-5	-	TGTGCCAGCTCACCACCGGCGTCGGCAGAGACCCAGTACTTC	CASSPPASAETQYF
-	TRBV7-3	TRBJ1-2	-	TGTGCCAGCAGCCCGAACCGGGACGGAGGAGATGGCTACACCTTC	CASSPNRDGGDGYTF